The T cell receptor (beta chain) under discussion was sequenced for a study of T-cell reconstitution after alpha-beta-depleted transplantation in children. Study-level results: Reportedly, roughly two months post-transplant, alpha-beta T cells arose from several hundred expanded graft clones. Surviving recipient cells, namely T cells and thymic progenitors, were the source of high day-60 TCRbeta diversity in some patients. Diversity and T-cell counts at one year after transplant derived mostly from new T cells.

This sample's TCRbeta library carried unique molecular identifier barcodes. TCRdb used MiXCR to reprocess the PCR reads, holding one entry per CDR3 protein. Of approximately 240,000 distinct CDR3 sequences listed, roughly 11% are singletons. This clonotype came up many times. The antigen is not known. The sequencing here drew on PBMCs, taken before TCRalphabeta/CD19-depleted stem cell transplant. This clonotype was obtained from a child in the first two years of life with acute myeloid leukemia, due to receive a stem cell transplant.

In DNA, the CDR3 is TGTGCCAGCAGCTTCGGATGGACAGGGGCCGACGAGCAGTACTTC. It is translated as CASSFGWTGADEQYF. The chain employs TRBV12-3 or TRBV12-4 and TRBJ2-7, with 9 bases fitting TRBD1. There are 15 residues in the CDR3. The J segment lost 5 bases and the V segment lost 6 bases, leaving 11 bases of the junction unmatched.